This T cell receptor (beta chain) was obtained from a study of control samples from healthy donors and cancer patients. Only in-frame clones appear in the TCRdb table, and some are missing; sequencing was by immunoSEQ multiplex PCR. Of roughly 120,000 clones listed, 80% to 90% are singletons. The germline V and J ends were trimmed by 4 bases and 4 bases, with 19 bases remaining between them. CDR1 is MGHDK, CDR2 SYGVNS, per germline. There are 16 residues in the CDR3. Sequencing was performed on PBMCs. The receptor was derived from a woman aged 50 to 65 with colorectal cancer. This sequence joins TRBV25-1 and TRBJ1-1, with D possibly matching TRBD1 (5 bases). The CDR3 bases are TGTGCCAGCAGTGGAGACCAAAGGGGAGATGCCACTGAAGCTTTCTTT. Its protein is CASSGDQRGDATEAFF.